The sequence of this TCR beta chain was determined in a study of shared clonotypes between healthy human individuals. How the authors handled the data: ImmunoSEQ supplied junction-only sequences lacking quality scores, so filtering was different. Using immunoSEQ multiplex PCR, the repertoire was profiled, and TCRdb retains in-frame clones only, with some absent. V and J calls plus clone size are reproduced from that table; the DNA served to infer D and trimming. The sample consists of 2 million to 3 million clones, 90% to 95% of them appearing once. On this clone itself: Its antigen is unknown. Here the CDR3 omits its conserved ending phenylalanine or tryptophan, so a read error is the likely source. No DNA is shown, since the ends of the CDR3 on it are uncertain; the CDR3 is the one TCRdb lists.

The CDR3 length equals 13 residues, ends included. The germline CDR1 and CDR2 sequences are MNHEY and SMNVEV (reference sequence). Study-level findings and limits: Collection of samples was limited to blood; tissue repertoires likely differ. Rarefaction showed sorted-subset sequencing was incomplete despite large depth.

This chain links TRBV27 with TRBJ2-7; the DNA was not compared with TRBD2, the D call given in the table. The TCR was taken from a man between 18 and 35 years old in good health. Some clones in this sample may be carry-over from other donors' samples. Sequenced input: naive CD4+ T cells from PBMCs. The subset is: CD45RA+ positively selected. CDR3 sequence reads: CASSLSPPSGRID.